This T cell receptor (beta chain) was captured by sequencing in a study of blood T cell repertoires in COVID-19 (dated by TCRdb to about 2020). In the study overall: Collaborator samples came from the United States, Italy and Spain and covered acute and convalescent phases of COVID-19. The prospective study material was composed of cDNA or gDNA derived from T cells, B-cell-depleted T cells, or PBMCs. Subjects who had been exposed to COVID-19, were actively infected with it, or had recovered from it provided the deeply sampled blood TCRbeta repertoires that made up the dataset. A freely available public database, intended as a resource for researchers studying the immune response to SARS-CoV-2, is where the repertoires were released. The samples were drawn from two sources: the first 160 participants of the ongoing ImmuneRACE study, and some 1,300 subjects contributed by 6 global collaborators. Sample metadata almost always included a de-identified subject ID, COVID-19 status, age in years and sex. Where HLA class I and class II types were available, the types were taken from metadata supplied by the sample provider, not from assay-based typing. Results and caveats for the whole study, not just this receptor: The quantity of clinical and demographic metadata differed by source and by participant and was supplied without curation.

As regards this clone: No cognate antigen has been identified for it. No quality values exist for individual bases; no much larger clone is one base distant.

TCRbeta CDR3 regions were amplified from genomic DNA by means of the immunoSEQ Assay, a bias-controlled multiplex PCR. The paper's data handling went like this. The number of nucleated cells in each sample was estimated from the amplification of reference gene primers within the assay. To quantify the absolute abundance of each unique TCRbeta CDR3 rearrangement, sequence reads were collapsed and filtered. For each sample, productive Simpson clonality was calculated as the square root of Simpson's diversity index over productive rearrangements. As stored in TCRdb, this immuneACCESS dataset retains in-frame rearrangements with V and J assigned. A fraction of the clones does not appear; measured against another copy, unresolved V genes explain less than half of the discrepancy, and the remainder lacks a known reason. D and trimming come from the DNA, and the V and J calls and clone size come from that table. The sample records approximately 200,000 clones, 85% of which are singletons. The ten largest clones represent roughly 20% of the sample.

Enrolling through a virtual design, the prospective study's participants ranged in age from about 18 to 89 years and lived across roughly 23 United States geographic areas. In the prospective study, cohorts were assigned on the basis of participant-reported clinical history obtained from a screening survey and a study questionnaire. Recovered participants in ImmuneRACE Cohort 3 were defined by two consecutive negative NP/OP PCR tests, clearance by a healthcare professional, or resolution of symptoms. Mobile phlebotomists in the prospective study collected whole blood, serum and a nasopharyngeal or oropharyngeal swab from every participant. Additional blood draws and questionnaires over an approximately two-month period could optionally be provided by prospective study participants. Before DNA extraction, blood samples from the prospective study were shipped at room temperature or frozen. V is reduced by 4 bases and J by 3 bases, leaving a spacing of 11 bases between them. From its cysteine to its phenylalanine, the CDR3 spans 14 amino acids. Only the CDR3 portion is preserved as DNA: 42 bases, with reading frame beginning at the first base. The germline V gene provides CDR1 MRHNA and CDR2 SNTAGT.

The TCR comes from a man aged 35-49 years who had recovered from COVID-19. Sequenced input: PBMCs or T cells enriched from blood (not recorded which). The V and J genes are TRBV6-4 and TRBJ2-3; TRBD2 is a possible D gene, resting on 5 matching bases. CDR3 reads: CASSGSPGTDTQYF. The nucleotides are TGTGCCAGCAGTGGCTCGCCGGGGACAGATACGCAGTATTTT.